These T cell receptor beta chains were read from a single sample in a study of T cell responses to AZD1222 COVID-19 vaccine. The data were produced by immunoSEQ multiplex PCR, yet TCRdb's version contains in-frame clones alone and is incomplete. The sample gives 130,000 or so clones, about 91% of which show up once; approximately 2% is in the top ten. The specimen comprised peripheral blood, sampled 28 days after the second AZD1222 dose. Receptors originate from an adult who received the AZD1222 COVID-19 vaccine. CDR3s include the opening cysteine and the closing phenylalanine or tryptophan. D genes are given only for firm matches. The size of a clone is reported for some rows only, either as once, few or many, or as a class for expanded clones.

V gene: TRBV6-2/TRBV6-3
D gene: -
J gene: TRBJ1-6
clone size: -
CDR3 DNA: TGTGCCAGCAGTGCAGGTATATACTCCTATAATTCACCCCTCCACTTT
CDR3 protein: CASSAGIYSYNSPLHF

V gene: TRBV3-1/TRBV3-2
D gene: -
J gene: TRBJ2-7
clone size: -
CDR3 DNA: TGTGCCAGCAGCCAAGATATCACGGGTCTCGAGCAGTACTTC
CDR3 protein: CASSQDITGLEQYF

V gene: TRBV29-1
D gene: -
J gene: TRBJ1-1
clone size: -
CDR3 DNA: TGCGGGGTAGACTCTGAAGGCACTGAAGCTTTCTTT
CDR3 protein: CGVDSEGTEAFF

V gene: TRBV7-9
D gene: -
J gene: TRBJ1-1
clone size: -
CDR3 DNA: TGTGCCAGCAGCTCCCTGGCGAACACTGAAGCTTTCTTT
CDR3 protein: CASSSLANTEAFF

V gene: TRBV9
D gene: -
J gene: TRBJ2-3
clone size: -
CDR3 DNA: TGTGCCAGCAGCGTAGCCCCAGGGATTAGCACAGATACGCAGTATTTT
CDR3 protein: CASSVAPGISTDTQYF

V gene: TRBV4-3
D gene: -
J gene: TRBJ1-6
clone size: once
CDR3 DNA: TGCGCCAGCAGCCAACAGGGCGATAATTCACCCCTCCACTTT
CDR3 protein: CASSQQGDNSPLHF

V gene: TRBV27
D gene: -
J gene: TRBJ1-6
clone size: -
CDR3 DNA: TGTGCCAGCAGTTATTTAAGGGGGGGTTCACCCCTCCACTTT
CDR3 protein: CASSYLRGGSPLHF

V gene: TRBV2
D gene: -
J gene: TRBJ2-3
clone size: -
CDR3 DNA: TGTGCCAGCGCTGCTCGGGGTGATACGCAGTATTTT
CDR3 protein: CASAARGDTQYF

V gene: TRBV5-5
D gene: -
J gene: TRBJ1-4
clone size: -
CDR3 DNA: TGTGCCAGCAGCTTGGGCGGGGGGCAGGGTGAAAAACTGTTTTTT
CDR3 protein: CASSLGGGQGEKLFF

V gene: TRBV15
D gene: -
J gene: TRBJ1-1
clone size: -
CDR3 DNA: TGTGCCACCGTCAAGACAGCCCTTGACACTGAAGCTTTCTTT
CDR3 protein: CATVKTALDTEAFF

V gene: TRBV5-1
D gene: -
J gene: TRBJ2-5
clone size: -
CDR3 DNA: TGCGCCAGCAGCTGGGGGGCCGGGACTGGACAAGAGACCCAGTACTTC
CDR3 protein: CASSWGAGTGQETQYF

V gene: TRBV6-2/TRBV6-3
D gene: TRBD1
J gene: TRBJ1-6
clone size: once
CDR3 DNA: TGTGCCAGCAGTTACTCCCCGGGACAGGGGGCTGATTCACCCCTCCACTTT
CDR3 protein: CASSYSPGQGADSPLHF

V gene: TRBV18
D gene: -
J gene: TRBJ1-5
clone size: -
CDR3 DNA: TGTGCCAGCTCACCACTTCGCCGTCTAGGGCAGGGCAATCAGCCCCAGCATTTT
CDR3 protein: CASSPLRRLGQGNQPQHF

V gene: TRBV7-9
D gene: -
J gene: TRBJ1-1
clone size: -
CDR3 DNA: TGTGCCAGCAGCCGGATTAGGGGTAAGAACACTGAAGCTTTCTTT
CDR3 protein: CASSRIRGKNTEAFF

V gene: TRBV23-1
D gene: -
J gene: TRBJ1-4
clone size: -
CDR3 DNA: TGCGCCAGCCTGACCGGAGAGGGGGAATTTTTAGAGACTAATGAAAAACTGTTTTTT
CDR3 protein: CASLTGEGEFLETNEKLFF

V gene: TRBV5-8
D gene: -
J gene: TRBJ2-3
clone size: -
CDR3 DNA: TGTGCCAACGGACTGGTGGCAATGGATACGCAGTATTTT
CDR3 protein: CANGLVAMDTQYF

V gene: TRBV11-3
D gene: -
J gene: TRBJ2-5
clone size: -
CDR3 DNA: TGTGCCAGCAGCTTAGGCTCTAACCAAGAGACCCAGTACTTC
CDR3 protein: CASSLGSNQETQYF

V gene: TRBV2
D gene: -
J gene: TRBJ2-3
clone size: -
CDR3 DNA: TGTGCCAGCAGTGGGGACGGTACAGATACGCAGTATTTT
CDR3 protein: CASSGDGTDTQYF

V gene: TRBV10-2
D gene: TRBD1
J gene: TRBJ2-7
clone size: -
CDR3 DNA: TGCGCCAGCAATGAACCTGGGACAGGGAATTCCTACGAGCAGTACTTC
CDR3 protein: CASNEPGTGNSYEQYF

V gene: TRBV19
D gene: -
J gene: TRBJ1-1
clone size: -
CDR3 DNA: TGTGCCAGTAGTATGTACACGGATATGAACACTGAAGCTTTCTTT
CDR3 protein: CASSMYTDMNTEAFF

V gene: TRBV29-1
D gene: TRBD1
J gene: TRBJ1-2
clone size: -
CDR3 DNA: TGCAGCGTTGGAGGGGACAGGGGGTATTATGGCTACACCTTC
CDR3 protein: CSVGGDRGYYGYTF

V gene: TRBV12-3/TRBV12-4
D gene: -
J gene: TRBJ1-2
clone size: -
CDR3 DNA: TGTGCCAGCAGGAACCAGGGTAGCTATGGCTACACCTTC
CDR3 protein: CASRNQGSYGYTF

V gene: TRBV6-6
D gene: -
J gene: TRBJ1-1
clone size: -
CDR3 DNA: TGTGCCAGCAGACGGGCCCCGAGAGACACTGAAGCTTTCTTT
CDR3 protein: CASRRAPRDTEAFF

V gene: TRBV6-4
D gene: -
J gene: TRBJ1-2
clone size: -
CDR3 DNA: TGTGCCAGCAGTGAGGTTGAGGGGAACGGCTACACCTTC
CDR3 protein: CASSEVEGNGYTF

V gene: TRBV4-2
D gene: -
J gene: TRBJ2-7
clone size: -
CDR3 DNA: TGTGCCAGCAGCCAAGATCTAGCTTTCCCCTACGAGCAGTACTTC
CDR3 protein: CASSQDLAFPYEQYF

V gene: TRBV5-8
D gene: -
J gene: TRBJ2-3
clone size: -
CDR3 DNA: TGTGCCAGCAGCTTGCTTCCAGCGGTTAGCACAGATACGCAGTATTTT
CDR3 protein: CASSLLPAVSTDTQYF

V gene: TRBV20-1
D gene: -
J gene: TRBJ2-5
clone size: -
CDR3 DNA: TGCAGTGCTGCCAACCAGACCCAGTACTTC
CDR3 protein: CSAANQTQYF

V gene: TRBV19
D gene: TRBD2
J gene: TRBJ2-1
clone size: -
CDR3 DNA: TGTGCCAGTAGTCAAGCGGGGGGGCGTACTGATGAGCAGTTCTTC
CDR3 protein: CASSQAGGRTDEQFF

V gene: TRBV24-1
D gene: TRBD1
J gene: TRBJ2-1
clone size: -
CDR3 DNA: TGTGCCACCAGTGACCGACGAAGACAGGGGCGAAAGGATGAGCAGTTCTTC
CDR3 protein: CATSDRRRQGRKDEQFF

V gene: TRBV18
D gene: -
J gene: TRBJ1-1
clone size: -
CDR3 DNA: TGTGCCAGCTCACCAGGGGGTAACACTGAAGCTTTCTTT
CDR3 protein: CASSPGGNTEAFF

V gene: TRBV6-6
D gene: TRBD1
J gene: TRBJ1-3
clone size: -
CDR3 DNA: TGTGCCAGCAGCCACGGGACAGGGGGAAACACCATATATTTT
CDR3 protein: CASSHGTGGNTIYF

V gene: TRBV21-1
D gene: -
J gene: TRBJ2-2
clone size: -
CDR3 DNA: TGTGCCAGCAGCAAAGGGTATAAAGGCACCGGGGAGCTGTTTTTT
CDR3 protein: CASSKGYKGTGELFF

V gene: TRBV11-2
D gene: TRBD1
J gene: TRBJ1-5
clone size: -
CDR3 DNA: TGTGCCAGCAGCTTAGAGACAGGGATCAATCAGCCCCAGCATTTT
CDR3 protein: CASSLETGINQPQHF

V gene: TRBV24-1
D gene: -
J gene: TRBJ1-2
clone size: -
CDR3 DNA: TGTGCCACCAGTGACCCCCCAGGAGACTATGGCTACACCTTC
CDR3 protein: CATSDPPGDYGYTF

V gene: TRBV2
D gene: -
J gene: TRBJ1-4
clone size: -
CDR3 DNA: TGTGCCAGCAGTGGGGCGCATCCTGCAACTAATGAAAAACTGTTTTTT
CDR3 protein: CASSGAHPATNEKLFF

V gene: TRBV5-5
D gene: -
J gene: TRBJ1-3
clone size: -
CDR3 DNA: TGTGCCAGCAGCTTTGAAGGGCACGGAAACACCATATATTTT
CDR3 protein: CASSFEGHGNTIYF

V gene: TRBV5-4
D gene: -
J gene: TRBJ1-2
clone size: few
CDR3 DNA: TGTGCCAGCAGAACGACAGACCCAGATGGCTACACCTTC
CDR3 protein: CASRTTDPDGYTF

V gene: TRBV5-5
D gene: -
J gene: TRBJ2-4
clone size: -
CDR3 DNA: TGTGCCAGCAGCTTGGCCCCCCCGCAGGCCAAAAACATTCAGTACTTC
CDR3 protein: CASSLAPPQAKNIQYF

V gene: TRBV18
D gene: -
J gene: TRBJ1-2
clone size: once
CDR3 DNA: TGTGCCAGCTCACCGGGTGGAACCAACCTCTATGGCTACACCTTC
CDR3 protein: CASSPGGTNLYGYTF

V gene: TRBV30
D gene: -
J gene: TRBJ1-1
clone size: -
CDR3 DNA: TGTGCCTGGACAACGGGCTGGACTGAAGCTTTCTTT
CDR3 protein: CAWTTGWTEAFF

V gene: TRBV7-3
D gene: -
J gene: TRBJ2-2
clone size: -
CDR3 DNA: TGTGCCAGCAGCTTTAGCGGAGTAAACACCGGGGAGCTGTTTTTT
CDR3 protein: CASSFSGVNTGELFF

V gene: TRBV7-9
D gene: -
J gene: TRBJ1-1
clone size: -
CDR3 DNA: TGTGCCAGCAGCTTTGAACCAATGAACACTGAAGCTTTCTTT
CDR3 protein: CASSFEPMNTEAFF

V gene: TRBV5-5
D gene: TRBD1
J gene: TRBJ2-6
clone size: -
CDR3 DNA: TGTGCCAGCAGTTTAGACGGGACAGGGTCTGGGGCCAACGTCCTGACTTTC
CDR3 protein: CASSLDGTGSGANVLTF

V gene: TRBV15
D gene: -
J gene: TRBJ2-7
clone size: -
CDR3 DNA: TGTGCCACCACCGCGTTGGGGTACGAGCAGTACTTC
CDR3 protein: CATTALGYEQYF

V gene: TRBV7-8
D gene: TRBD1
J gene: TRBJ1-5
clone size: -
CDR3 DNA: TGTGCCAGCAGCCGAAACCCCCGGGACAGGAGGCTGCTCAATCAGCCCCAGCATTTT
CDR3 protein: CASSRNPRDRRLLNQPQHF

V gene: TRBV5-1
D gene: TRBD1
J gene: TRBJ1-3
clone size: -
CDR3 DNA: TGCGCCAGCAGCCGGAAGGGGAGGCTTACAGGGGACTCTGGAAACACCATATATTTT
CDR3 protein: CASSRKGRLTGDSGNTIYF

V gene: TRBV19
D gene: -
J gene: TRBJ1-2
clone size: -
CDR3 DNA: TGTGCCAGTAGTATGTTCGGCGGAGCCTATGGCTACACCTTC
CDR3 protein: CASSMFGGAYGYTF

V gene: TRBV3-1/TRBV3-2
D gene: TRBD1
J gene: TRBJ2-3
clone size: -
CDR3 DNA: TGTGCCAGCAGCCTTCCCCGAGGACAGGGGTCCACAGATACGCAGTATTTT
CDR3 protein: CASSLPRGQGSTDTQYF

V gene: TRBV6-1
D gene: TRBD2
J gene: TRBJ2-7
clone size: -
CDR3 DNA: TGTGCCAGCAGTGGAGACAGCGGGGCCGGGTCCTACGAGCAGTACTTC
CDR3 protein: CASSGDSGAGSYEQYF

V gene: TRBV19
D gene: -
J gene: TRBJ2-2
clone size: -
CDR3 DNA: TGTGCCAGTAGTTGGGTCGGCCGCGGGGAGCTGTTTTTT
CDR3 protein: CASSWVGRGELFF

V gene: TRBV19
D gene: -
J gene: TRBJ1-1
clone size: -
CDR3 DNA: TGTGCCAGTAGTCAGAGGCGGGAGGGAGGGGACACTGAAGCTTTCTTT
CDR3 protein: CASSQRREGGDTEAFF

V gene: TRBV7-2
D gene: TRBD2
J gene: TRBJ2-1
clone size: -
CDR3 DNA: TGTGCCAGCAGCTTACAAGCGGGACCCTCCTACAATGAGCAGTTCTTC
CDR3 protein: CASSLQAGPSYNEQFF

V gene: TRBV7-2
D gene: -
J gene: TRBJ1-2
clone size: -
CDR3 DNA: TGTGCCAGCCCGTACAGGGATGGCTACACCTTC
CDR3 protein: CASPYRDGYTF

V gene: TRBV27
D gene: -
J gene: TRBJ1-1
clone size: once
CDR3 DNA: TGTGCCAGCAGTTTAGCTAGGAACACTGAAGCTTTCTTT
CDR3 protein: CASSLARNTEAFF

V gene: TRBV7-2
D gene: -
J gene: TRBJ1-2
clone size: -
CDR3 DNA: TGTGCCAGCAGCTTAGCGACAGCATATGGCTACACCTTC
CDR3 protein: CASSLATAYGYTF

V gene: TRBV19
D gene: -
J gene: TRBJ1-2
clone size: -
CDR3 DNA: TGTGCCAGTAGTGAGGGTAACTATGGCTACACCTTC
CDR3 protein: CASSEGNYGYTF